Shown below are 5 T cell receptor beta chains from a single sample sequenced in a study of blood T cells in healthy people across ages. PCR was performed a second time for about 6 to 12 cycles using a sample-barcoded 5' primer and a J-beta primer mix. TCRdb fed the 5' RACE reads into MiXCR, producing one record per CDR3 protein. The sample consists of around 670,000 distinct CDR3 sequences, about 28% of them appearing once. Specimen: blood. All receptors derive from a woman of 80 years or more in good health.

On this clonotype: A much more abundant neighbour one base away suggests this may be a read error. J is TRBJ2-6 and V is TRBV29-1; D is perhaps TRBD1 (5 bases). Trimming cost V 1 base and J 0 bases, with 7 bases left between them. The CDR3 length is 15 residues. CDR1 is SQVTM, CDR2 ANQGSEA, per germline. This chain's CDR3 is CSVEARDSGANVLTF. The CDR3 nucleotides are TGCAGCGTTGAAGCCAGGGACTCTGGGGCCAACGTCCTGACTTTC.

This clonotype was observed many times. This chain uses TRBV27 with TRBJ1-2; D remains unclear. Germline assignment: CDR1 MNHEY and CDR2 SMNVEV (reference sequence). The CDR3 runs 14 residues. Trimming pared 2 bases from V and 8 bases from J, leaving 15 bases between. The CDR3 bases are TGTGCCAGCAGTTTAGGGTTGGGAGGGCACGGCTACACCTTC. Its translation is CASSLGLGGHGYTF.

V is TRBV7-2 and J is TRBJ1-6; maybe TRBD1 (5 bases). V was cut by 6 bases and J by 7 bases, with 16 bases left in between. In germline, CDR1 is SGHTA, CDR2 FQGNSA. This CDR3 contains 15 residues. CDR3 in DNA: TGTGCCAGCAGACGTGATAGCCGGGGGAATTCACCCCTCCACTTT. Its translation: CASRRDSRGNSPLHF.

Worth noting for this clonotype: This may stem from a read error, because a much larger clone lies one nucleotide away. CDR3 protein: CSAYRGSADTQYF. CDR3 sequence (DNA): TGCAGTGCTTACCGGGGTAGCGCAGATACGCAGTATTTT. J is TRBJ2-3 and V is TRBV20-1; maybe TRBD2 (5 bases). The CDR3 length is 13 residues. Germline CDR1 reads DFQATT; CDR2 reads SNEGSKA (reference sequence). Trimming stripped 5 bases from V and 4 bases from J, with 13 bases between.

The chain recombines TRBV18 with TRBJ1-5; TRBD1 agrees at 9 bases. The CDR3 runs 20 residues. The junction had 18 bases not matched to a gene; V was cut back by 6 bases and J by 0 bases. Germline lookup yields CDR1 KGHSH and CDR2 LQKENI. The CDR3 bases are TGTGCCAGCTCCCCAAGTGTCTCGGGACAGGGAAGATATAGCAATCAGCCCCAGCATTTT. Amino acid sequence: CASSPSVSGQGRYSNQPQHF.